Included here is one T cell receptor (beta chain) sequence, with context. Germline CDR1 and CDR2: KGHSH and LQKENI. The CDR3 totals 14 residues. V lost 3 bases to trimming and J lost 3 bases, with 11 bases between them. This sample stems from a study of blood T cell repertoires in COVID-19. Study-level information: From T cells, B-cell-depleted T cells, or PBMCs came the material, which was cDNA or gDNA.

TCRdb keeps only in-frame clones here, not all; method: immunoSEQ multiplex PCR. Of about 200,000 clones listed, more than 80% are singletons. The sequence was obtained from a woman between 18 and 30 years old who had recovered from COVID-19. Material for sequencing was PBMCs or T cells enriched from blood (not recorded which). The chain combines TRBV18 with TRBJ1-1, with D tentatively TRBD1 (6 bases). The DNA of the CDR3 is TGTGCCAGCTCACCTCAGGGGCCCGACACTGAAGCTTTCTTT. Translating gives CASSPQGPDTEAFF.